Listed below are T cell receptor beta chains from one sample, sequenced in a study of T cell responses to AZD1222 COVID-19 vaccine. Method: immunoSEQ multiplex PCR; TCRdb's copy keeps in-frame clones and lacks some. The sample records around 95,000 clones, around 87% being singletons. The sequencing used peripheral blood, collected on day 0 of MenACWY control vaccination. Receptors originate from an adult in good health. The CDR3 runs from the conserved cysteine through the conserved F or W. D genes are given only for firm matches. Size is omitted from some rows. Given values are once, few, many or a class for expanded clones.

d_call clone_size j_call v_call cdr3_aa cdr3_nt
TRBD1 - TRBJ1-2 TRBV12-3/TRBV12-4 CASRSGQGYGYTF TGTGCCAGCAGGTCTGGACAGGGGTATGGCTACACCTTC
TRBD1 once TRBJ1-4 TRBV4-1 CASSQGTGSLEKLFF TGCGCCAGCAGCCAAGGGACAGGGTCGCTTGAAAAACTGTTTTTT
- once TRBJ2-2 TRBV29-1 CSVEDRSNTGELFF TGCAGCGTTGAAGATCGCTCGAACACCGGGGAGCTGTTTTTT
TRBD1 - TRBJ1-1 TRBV6-5 CASSPQTGSFIEAFF TGTGCCAGCAGCCCCCAGACAGGGAGCTTTATCGAAGCTTTCTTT
- - TRBJ1-5 TRBV9 CASSRGANQPQHF TGTGCCAGCAGCCGAGGAGCTAATCAGCCCCAGCATTTT
- - TRBJ1-4 TRBV18 CASSPRPGLGSEKLFF TGTGCCAGCTCACCGAGGCCGGGCCTTGGGAGTGAAAAACTGTTTTTT
- - TRBJ2-2 TRBV7-3 CASSLNRPDNTGELFF TGTGCCAGCAGCTTAAACAGGCCAGACAACACCGGGGAGCTGTTTTTT
TRBD1 - TRBJ1-5 TRBV27 CASSFSGGSQPQHF TGTGCCAGCAGTTTCTCAGGGGGAAGTCAGCCCCAGCATTTT
TRBD2 - TRBJ2-2 TRBV4-3 CASSQQSGLAGYTGELFF TGCGCCAGCAGCCAGCAGTCTGGACTAGCGGGGTACACCGGGGAGCTGTTTTTT
TRBD1 once TRBJ2-1 TRBV10-3 CAISELGQGYNEQFF TGTGCCATCAGTGAGTTGGGACAGGGCTACAATGAGCAGTTCTTC
- once TRBJ1-3 TRBV6-6 CASSYAPNDGNTIYF TGTGCCAGCAGTTACGCGCCCAACGATGGAAACACCATATATTTT
- - TRBJ2-5 TRBV2 CASSEQGMGETQYF TGTGCCAGCAGTGAGCAGGGTATGGGAGAGACCCAGTACTTC
- - TRBJ1-5 TRBV10-3 CAISEYRDNQPQHF TGTGCCATCAGTGAGTACAGGGACAATCAGCCCCAGCATTTT
TRBD2 - TRBJ2-5 TRBV9 CASSAYGGAMETQYF TGTGCCAGCAGCGCATACGGGGGGGCCATGGAGACCCAGTACTTC
TRBD1 - TRBJ2-3 TRBV27 CASSPDRGRTDTQYF TGTGCCAGCAGTCCGGACAGGGGTAGGACAGATACGCAGTATTTT
TRBD2 - TRBJ2-3 TRBV4-2 CASSPGLATDTQYF TGTGCCAGCAGCCCCGGACTAGCGACAGATACGCAGTATTTT